Each of the 30 T cell receptor beta chains below was sequenced from the same sample in a study of blood T cells in healthy people across ages. A J-beta primer mix and a sample-barcoded 5' primer were used in a second PCR of roughly 7 to 12 cycles. TCRdb reprocessed the 5' RACE reads via MiXCR and lists one record per CDR3 protein. This sample yields approximately 940,000 distinct CDR3 sequences, of which approximately 49% are seen a single time; roughly an eighth belongs to the top ten. Specimen: blood. These receptors originate from a man under 40 in good health.

The V and J genes are TRBV11-3 and TRBJ2-3; D gene uncertain. CDR1 is SGHNT, CDR2 YENEEA, per germline. The CDR3 consists of 16 residues. Trimming took 6 bases from V and 3 from J, leaving 19 bases between them. The DNA of the CDR3 is TGTGCCAGCAGTCCCATCGGCCGGCTGTCGACAGATACGCAGTATTTT. This gives the protein CASSPIGRLSTDTQYF.

There are many counts of this clonotype. V gene TRBV12-3 or TRBV12-4 combines with J gene TRBJ2-1; possible D gene TRBD2, 7 bases. There are 15 residues in the CDR3. V gave up 7 bases and J gave up 4 bases, with 17 bases separating them. Here the CDR3 reads CASTITGGTYNEQFF. In DNA form, the CDR3 reads TGTGCCAGCACCATCACGGGGGGCACGTACAATGAGCAGTTCTTC.

J is TRBJ2-7 and V is TRBV6-1; no clear D. The V gene's germline CDR1 is MNHNS and CDR2 SASEGT. Trimming cost V 2 bases and J 1 base, with 9 bases left between them. The CDR3 is 14 residues long. CDR3 region: CASSERTGSYEQYF. For the CDR3, the DNA is TGTGCCAGCAGTGAACGGACCGGATCCTACGAGCAGTACTTC.

This chain uses TRBV12-3 or TRBV12-4 with TRBJ1-2; D call uncertain. This CDR3 comprises 13 residues. V gave up 7 bases and J gave up 6 bases, with 15 bases separating them. The CDR3 DNA is TGTGCCAGCACCTCCGGAAGCATCAATGGCTACACCTTC. It encodes CASTSGSINGYTF.

This chain uses TRBV12-3 or TRBV12-4 with TRBJ1-2, with D possibly TRBD1 on 6 matching bases. The ends were cut back, 7 bases at V and 0 bases at J, with 15 bases in the middle. The CDR3 spans 15 residues. The CDR3 coding sequence is TGTGCCAGCACCCCCAGGGGCCTTACTAACTATGGCTACACCTTC. This gives the protein CASTPRGLTNYGYTF.

The V call is TRBV7-9, the J call TRBJ1-2, with D possibly matching TRBD1 (6 bases). V lost 5 bases and J lost 2, with 15 bases in between. Germline V lookup: CDR1 SEHNR, CDR2 FQNEAQ (reference sequence). This CDR3 comprises 15 residues. The CDR3 sequence is CASSTTGRANYGYTF. DNA of the CDR3: TGTGCCAGCAGCACAACAGGGAGGGCCAACTATGGCTACACCTTC.

The J gene is TRBJ1-4, the V gene TRBV29-1; maybe TRBD1 (5 bases). The germline CDR1 and CDR2 sequences are SQVTM and ANQGSEA. The V end was cut by 1 base, the J end by 6 bases, with 21 bases between. The CDR3 loop spans 17 amino acids. The CDR3 loop reads CSVEAVSRDGDYEKLFF. CDR3 DNA sequence: TGCAGCGTTGAAGCAGTATCTAGGGACGGGGACTATGAAAAACTGTTTTTT.

This chain connects TRBV6-6 to TRBJ1-2, with TRBD1 identical over 8 bases. The CDR3 runs to 14 residues. Unmatched junction bases numbered 5, after V lost 5 bases and J lost 3 bases. Germline V lookup: CDR1 MNHNY, CDR2 SVGAGI (reference sequence). In DNA form, the CDR3 reads TGTGCCAGCAGTCCGACAGGGGTGGACTATGGCTACACCTTC. Encoded protein: CASSPTGVDYGYTF.

The genes are TRBV20-1 and TRBJ1-5; weak D call: TRBD1 (6 bases). The CDR3 runs 13 residues. With 5 bases removed from V and 7 bases from J, the gap between germline ends came to 15 bases. CDR1 and CDR2 (germline): DFQATT, SNEGSKA (reference sequence). CDR3 region: CSAPGQPGQPQHF. As DNA, the CDR3 is TGCAGTGCTCCCGGACAGCCAGGGCAGCCCCAGCATTTT.

This clonotype was picked up a small number of times. The chain employs TRBV10-3 and TRBJ2-1; possible D gene TRBD2, 5 bases. Trimming took 7 bases from V and 6 from J, leaving 13 bases between them. CDR3 length equals 13 residues. Germline V gene data show CDR1 as ENHRY and CDR2 as SYGVKD. The DNA for the CDR3 is TGTGCCATCAATAGGGAGACTGGCAATGAGCAGTTCTTC. It specifies CAINRETGNEQFF.

The chain is built from TRBV5-1 and TRBJ2-3; tentatively, D is TRBD1 or TRBD2 (5 bases each). Trimming stripped 9 bases from V and 4 bases from J, with 21 bases between. This CDR3 spans 15 amino acids. The germline gives CDR1 SGHRS, CDR2 YFSETQ. CDR3 in amino acids: CATGPGNLGADTQYF. CDR3 nucleotide sequence: TGCGCCACCGGACCGGGGAATTTGGGGGCAGATACGCAGTATTTT.

The sample holds one count of this clonotype. One end of the junction varies from germline; a read error may be responsible. The chain has TRBV20-1 and TRBJ2-3; 9 nucleotides agree with TRBD2. Germline V CDR1 and CDR2: DFQATT, SNEGSKA (reference sequence). CDR3 size: 14 residues. The CDR3: CSARRAGGTDTLYF. For the CDR3, the DNA is TGCAGTGCTAGGCGAGCGGGGGGCACAGATACGCTGTATTTT.

The chain recombines TRBV20-1 with TRBJ2-3; 11 bases align to TRBD2. The CDR3 is 17 amino acids. J was trimmed by 0 bases and V by 0 bases; bases with no gene match: 5. The germline gives CDR1 DFQATT, CDR2 SNEGSKA (reference sequence). CDR3 loop: CSARDRGTSGSTDTQYF. The CDR3 bases are TGCAGTGCTAGAGATCGAGGGACTAGCGGTAGCACAGATACGCAGTATTTT.

The chain links TRBV28 to TRBJ1-6; D possibly corresponds to TRBD1 (6 bases). CDR3 length equals 14 residues. CDR1 and CDR2 from the germline V gene are MDHEN and SYDVKM. Between the trimmed V and J ends, which lost 6 bases and 7 bases, there was a span of 13 bases. CDR3 coding DNA: TGTGCCAGCAGGGAGGACAGAGGAAATTCACCCCTCCACTTT. This gives the protein CASREDRGNSPLHF.

This clonotype occurred a few times. The gene calls are TRBV4-3 and TRBJ2-3, with TRBD2 matching 12 bases. V trimming: 1 base; J trimming: 1 base; junction bases outside the gene matches: 3. Looked up from germline, CDR1 is LGHNA and CDR2 is YSLEER. This CDR3 comprises 17 residues. CDR3 in amino acids: CASSQGLAGGRTDTQYF. CDR3 sequence (DNA): TGCGCCAGCAGCCAAGGGCTAGCGGGGGGGCGCACAGATACGCAGTATTTT.

The chain links TRBV6-5 to TRBJ1-2; no clear D. Trimming left V 5 bases short and J 1 base short, with 11 bases between. Germline V CDR1 and CDR2: MNHEY, SVGAGI. This CDR3 is built from 14 residues. The CDR3 DNA follows: TGTGCCAGCAGTGACTTTCCCGATAACTATGGCTACACCTTC. It specifies CASSDFPDNYGYTF.

This sequence joins TRBV20-1 and TRBJ2-1; D perhaps matches TRBD2 (5 bases). Germline CDR1 DFQATT, CDR2 SNEGSKA (reference sequence). The CDR3 runs to 14 residues. V was shortened by 5 bases and J by 3 bases, with 14 bases between the two germline ends. CDR3 coding DNA: TGCAGTGCTTCTACTAGTGGGTACTACAATGAGCAGTTCTTC. It encodes CSASTSGYYNEQFF.

This clonotype was seen a few times. The chain employs TRBV5-1 and TRBJ2-7; the D gene is possibly TRBD1 (5 bases). Germline V lookup: CDR1 SGHRS, CDR2 YFSETQ. Trimming stripped 7 bases from V and 5 bases from J, with 16 bases between. This CDR3 is built from 13 residues. CDR3 loop: CASQDSLPNEQYF. The CDR3 DNA follows: TGCGCCAGCCAAGACAGCTTGCCGAACGAGCAGTACTTC.

This clonotype was counted a few times. This chain links TRBV6-5 with TRBJ1-6, with 11 bases matching TRBD1. CDR3 length: 16 amino acids. Germline loops: CDR1 MNHEY, CDR2 SVGAGI. With 6 bases clipped from V and 3 bases from J, the junction kept 4 bases outside the gene matches. The CDR3 reads CASRGQGGFYNSPLHF. The CDR3, as DNA: TGTGCCAGCAGGGGACAGGGGGGTTTCTATAATTCACCCCTCCACTTT.

The V and J genes are TRBV12-3 or TRBV12-4 and TRBJ2-7; 8 bases align to TRBD2. CDR3 length: 14 residues. V gave up 6 bases and J gave up 3 bases; unmatched junction bases: 7. As DNA, the CDR3 is TGTGCCAGCAGGCTTAGCGGGGCATACTACGAGCAGTACTTC. This codes for CASRLSGAYYEQYF.

This clonotype was detected a few times. The chain recombines TRBV7-2 with TRBJ2-2, with 11 nucleotides matching TRBD2. With 1 base clipped from V and 5 bases from J, the junction kept 6 bases outside the gene matches. Germline-derived CDR1 and CDR2 are SGHTA and FQGNSA. The CDR3 loop spans 17 amino acids. CDR3 sequence reads: CASSLELAGARTGELFF. CDR3 in DNA: TGTGCCAGCAGCTTAGAACTAGCGGGGGCGAGGACCGGGGAGCTGTTTTTT. Full variable domain (outside the CDR3, taken from reference TRBV7-2 and TRBJ2-2): GAGVSQSPSNKVTEKGKDVELRCDPISGHTALYWYRQSLGQGLEFLIYFQGNSAPDKSGLPSDRFSAERTGGSVSTLTIQRTQQEDSAVYLCASSLELAGARTGELFFGEGSRLTVL.

The V gene is TRBV11-2, the J gene TRBJ2-1, with D possibly matching TRBD1 (5 bases). The germline V gene has CDR1 SGHAT and CDR2 FQNNGV. V was pared by 3 bases and J by 7 bases, with 13 bases between. There are 14 residues in the CDR3. The CDR3 region is CASSFLQGLNEQFF. In DNA, the CDR3 is TGTGCCAGCAGCTTCCTGCAGGGTCTAAATGAGCAGTTCTTC.

The chain is built from TRBV6-2 or TRBV6-3 and TRBJ2-3, with TRBD1 matching 9 bases. V was pared by 5 bases and J by 7 bases, with 7 bases of the junction left unmatched. CDR3 length: 14 residues. Germline V gives CDR1 MNHEY, CDR2 SVGEGT. For the CDR3, the DNA is TGTGCCAGCAGTCAAGGACAGGGGTGGTATACGCAGTATTTT. Its protein product is CASSQGQGWYTQYF.

The chain couples TRBV5-1 to TRBJ2-2; D not resolved. The CDR3 contains 13 residues. Trimming cost V 0 bases and J 6 bases, with 6 bases left between them. Germline V gene lookup returns CDR1 SGHRS and CDR2 YFSETQ. As DNA, the CDR3 is TGCGCCAGCAGCTTGGAAGTCTCCGGGGAGCTGTTTTTT. This translates into CASSLEVSGELFF.

The chain recombines TRBV9 with TRBJ1-6; possible D gene TRBD1, 5 bases. The ends were cut back, 0 bases at V and 7 bases at J, with 14 bases in the middle. The germline gives CDR1 SGDLS, CDR2 YYNGEE. The CDR3 is 16 residues long. The CDR3 region is CASSVDPQGTNSPLHF. The CDR3 region has the DNA TGTGCCAGCAGCGTAGATCCCCAGGGCACGAATTCACCCCTCCACTTT.

A few counts support this clonotype. This chain uses TRBV27 with TRBJ2-7; D is ambiguous. The V gene's germline CDR1 is MNHEY and CDR2 SMNVEV (reference sequence). The V gene lost 4 bases and the J gene lost 2 bases, with 15 bases spanning the gap. This CDR3 has 15 amino acids. CDR3 in amino acids: CASSSPGYPTYEQYF. The CDR3 DNA is TGTGCCAGCAGTTCCCCGGGTTATCCAACCTACGAGCAGTACTTC.

This clonotype was seen a handful of times. V usage is TRBV7-9 and J usage is TRBJ1-1; perhaps TRBD1 as D (6 bases). The CDR3 has 14 amino acids. V gave up 4 bases and J gave up 6 bases, with 15 bases separating them. Germline-derived CDR1 and CDR2 are SEHNR and FQNEAQ (reference sequence). CDR3 nucleotides: TGTGCCAGCAGCTCAACAGGGAGACCCTCTGAAGCTTTCTTT. Amino acids: CASSSTGRPSEAFF.

The rearrangement links TRBV29-1 to TRBJ2-1; TRBD1 matches 8 bases. Germline CDR1 and CDR2: SQVTM and ANQGSEA. Trimming removed 6 bases from V and 5 bases from J; junction bases left unmatched: 9. The length of the CDR3 is 14 residues. CDR3 sequence: CSVDRDRRNNEQFF. The CDR3 nucleotides are TGCAGCGTCGACCGGGACAGGAGAAACAATGAGCAGTTCTTC.

The rearrangement links TRBV7-2 to TRBJ1-5, with D tentatively TRBD1 (5 bases). The V end was cut by 2 bases, the J end by 5 bases, with 13 bases between. Germline values: CDR1 SGHTA, CDR2 FQGNSA. This CDR3 region has 15 residues. CDR3 bases: TGTGCCAGCAGCTTATGGTCAGGGACGGATCAGCCCCAGCATTTT. Protein product: CASSLWSGTDQPQHF.

This clonotype was observed a few times. The J gene is TRBJ2-7, the V gene TRBV7-8; perhaps TRBD2 as D (5 bases). Germline values: CDR1 SGHVS, CDR2 FQNEAQ. V was cut by 3 bases and J by 2 bases, with 14 bases left in between. This CDR3 spans 15 amino acids. The CDR3 sequence is CASSFGSGYTYEQYF. The CDR3 DNA reads as TGTGCCAGCAGCTTCGGCAGCGGCTATACCTACGAGCAGTACTTC.